This T cell receptor (beta chain) was recovered during a study of blood T cell repertoires in COVID-19. Study-wide context: Whether acute or convalescent, the COVID-19 samples came from the United States, Italy and Spain.

The length of the CDR3 is 12 residues. Trimming cost V 0 bases and J 15 bases; bases outside gene matches: 5. Germline V gene data show CDR1 as SGHDT and CDR2 as YYEEEE. Assay: immunoSEQ multiplex PCR; the TCRdb copy retains only in-frame clones and omits some. The sample holds 200,000 to 250,000 clones, approximately 80% seen once. Sequences were obtained from PBMCs or T cells enriched from blood (not recorded which). This chain links TRBV5-6 with TRBJ2-1; the match to TRBD1 covers 8 bases. The TCR was taken from a man aged 55 to 70 who had recovered from COVID-19. The CDR3 bases are TGTGCCAGCAGCTTGGGAGGAACAGGGGGGTTCTTC. It is translated as CASSLGGTGGFF.